The T cell receptor (beta chain) under discussion was sequenced for a study of T cell responses to AZD1222 COVID-19 vaccine. Sequenced by immunoSEQ multiplex PCR; TCRdb stores in-frame clones only, minus some. The data hold 85,000 to 120,000 clones, with less than 95% observed a single time. The trim removed 2 bases at V and 7 bases at J, leaving 4 bases unmatched. The CDR3 sequence is 15 residues long. The V gene's germline CDR1 is SNHLY and CDR2 FYNNEI. Overall study findings and caveats: Only a handful of AZD1222 recipients, more than 5 in all, had baseline seropositivity. Among the donors, most were white British and more were female, and clonal diversity was possibly underestimated.

Concerning this clone itself: What it binds is unknown.

The genes are TRBV2 and TRBJ1-5; 11 positions match TRBD1. The specimen comprised peripheral blood, sampled 28 days after the second AZD1222 dose. This TCR was sampled from an adult who received the AZD1222 COVID-19 vaccine. The CDR3 bases are TGTGCCAGCAGTGAAATGGGACAGGGGGGACAGCCCCAGCATTTT. Protein sequence: CASSEMGQGGQPQHF.